This T cell receptor beta chain was retrieved from a study of shared clonotypes between healthy human individuals. TCRdb's table, derived via immunoSEQ multiplex PCR, lists solely in-frame clones and lacks some. The sample records hundreds of thousands of clones, approximately 79% being singletons. On this clone itself: The target antigen is unknown.

CDR1 and CDR2 from the germline V gene are MNHEY and SVGAGI. Trimming left V 0 bases short and J 3 bases short, with 9 bases between. The CDR3 totals 15 residues. Study-wide results and limits: All-four-donor shared clonotypes had higher generation probabilities than non-shared clonotypes did. Donor scarcity curtailed the genetic and exposure-history diversity represented herein.

The chain has TRBV6-5 and TRBJ2-1; a weak D match, TRBD1 (5 bases). The TCR originated in a woman aged 25 to 39 in good health. Sequenced material: memory CD4+ T cells sorted from blood. Subset in this sample: CD45RA-negative fraction. The CDR3 region is CASSYSRQYYNEQFF. In DNA form, the CDR3 reads TGTGCCAGCAGTTACTCGAGACAGTACTACAATGAGCAGTTCTTC.